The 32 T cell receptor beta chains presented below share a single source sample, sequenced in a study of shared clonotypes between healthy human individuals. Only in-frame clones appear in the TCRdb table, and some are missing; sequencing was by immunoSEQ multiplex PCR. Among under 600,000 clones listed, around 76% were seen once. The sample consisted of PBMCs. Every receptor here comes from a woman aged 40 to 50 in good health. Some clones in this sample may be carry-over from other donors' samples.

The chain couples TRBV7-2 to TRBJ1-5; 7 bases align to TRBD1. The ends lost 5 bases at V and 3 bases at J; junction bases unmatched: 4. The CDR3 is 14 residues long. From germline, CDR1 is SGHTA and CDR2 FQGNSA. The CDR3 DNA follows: TGTGCCAGCAGCCGGGGACAGATCAATCAGCCCCAGCATTTT. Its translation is CASSRGQINQPQHF.

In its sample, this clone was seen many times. CDR3 sequence (DNA): TGTGCCAGCTCATCTCTGACAGGGGAGGATACGCAGTATTTT. Translating it yields CASSSLTGEDTQYF. This chain links TRBV18 with TRBJ2-3, with 8 bases matching TRBD1. From germline, CDR1 is KGHSH and CDR2 LQKENI. The V segment lost 5 bases and the J segment 6 bases; nucleotides outside the gene matches: 7. The CDR3 has 14 residues.

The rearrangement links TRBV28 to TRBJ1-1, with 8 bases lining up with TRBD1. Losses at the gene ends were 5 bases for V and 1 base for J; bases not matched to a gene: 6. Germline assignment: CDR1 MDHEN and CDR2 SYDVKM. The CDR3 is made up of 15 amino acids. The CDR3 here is CASSRYRGRNTEAFF. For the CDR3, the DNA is TGTGCCAGCAGTAGATACAGGGGGAGGAACACTGAAGCTTTCTTT.

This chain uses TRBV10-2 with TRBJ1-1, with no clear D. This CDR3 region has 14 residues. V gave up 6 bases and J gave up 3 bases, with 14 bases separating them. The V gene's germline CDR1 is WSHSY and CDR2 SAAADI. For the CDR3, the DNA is TGCGCCAGCAGGCCGGGAGACGTGGACACTGAAGCTTTCTTT. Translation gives CASRPGDVDTEAFF.

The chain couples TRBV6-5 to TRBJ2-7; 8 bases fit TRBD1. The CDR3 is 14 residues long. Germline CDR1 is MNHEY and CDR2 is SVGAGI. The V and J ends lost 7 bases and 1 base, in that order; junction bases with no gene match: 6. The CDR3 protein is CASTRDRQSYEQYF. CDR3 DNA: TGTGCCAGCACCCGGGACAGGCAGTCCTACGAGCAGTACTTC.

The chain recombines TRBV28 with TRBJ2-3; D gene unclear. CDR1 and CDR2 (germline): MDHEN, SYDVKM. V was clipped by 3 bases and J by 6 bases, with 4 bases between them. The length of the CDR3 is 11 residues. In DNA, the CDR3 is TGTGCCAGCAGTTTCAGGGATACGCAGTATTTT. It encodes CASSFRDTQYF.

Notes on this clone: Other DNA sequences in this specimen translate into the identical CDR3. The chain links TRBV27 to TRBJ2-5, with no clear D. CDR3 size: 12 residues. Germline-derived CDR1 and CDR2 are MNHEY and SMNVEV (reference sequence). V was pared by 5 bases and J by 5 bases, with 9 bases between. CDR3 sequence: CASSPTGETQYF. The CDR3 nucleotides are TGTGCCAGCAGTCCCACGGGTGAGACCCAGTACTTC.

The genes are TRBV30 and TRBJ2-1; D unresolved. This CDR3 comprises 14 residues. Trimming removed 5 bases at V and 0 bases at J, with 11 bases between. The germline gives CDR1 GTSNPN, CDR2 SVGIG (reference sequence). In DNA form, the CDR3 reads TGTGCCTGGGCGACTGCAAGCTCCTACAATGAGCAGTTCTTC. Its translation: CAWATASSYNEQFF.

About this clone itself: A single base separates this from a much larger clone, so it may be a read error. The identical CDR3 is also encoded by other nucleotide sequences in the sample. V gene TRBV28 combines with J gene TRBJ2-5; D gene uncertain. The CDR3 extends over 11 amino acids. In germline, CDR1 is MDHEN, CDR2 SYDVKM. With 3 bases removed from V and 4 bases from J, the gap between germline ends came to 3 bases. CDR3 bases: TGTGCCAGCAGTTTTGTAGAGACCCAGTACTTC. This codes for CASSFVETQYF. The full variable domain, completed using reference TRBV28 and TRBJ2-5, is DVKVTQSSRYLVKRTGEKVFLECVQDMDHENMFWYRQDPGLGLRLIYFSYDVKMKEKGDIPEGYSVSREKKERFSLILESASTNQTSMYLCASSFVETQYFGPGTRLLVL.

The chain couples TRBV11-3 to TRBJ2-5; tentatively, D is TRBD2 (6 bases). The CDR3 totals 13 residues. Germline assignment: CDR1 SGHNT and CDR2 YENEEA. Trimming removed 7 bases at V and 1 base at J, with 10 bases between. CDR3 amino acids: CASTLGGQETQYF. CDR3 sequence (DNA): TGTGCCAGCACCCTGGGGGGCCAAGAGACCCAGTACTTC. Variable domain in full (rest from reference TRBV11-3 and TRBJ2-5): EAGVVQSPRYKIIEKKQPVAFWCNPISGHNTLYWYLQNLGQGPELLIRYENEEAVDDSQLPKDRFSAERLKGVDSTLKIQPAELGDSAVYLCASTLGGQETQYFGPGTRLLVL.

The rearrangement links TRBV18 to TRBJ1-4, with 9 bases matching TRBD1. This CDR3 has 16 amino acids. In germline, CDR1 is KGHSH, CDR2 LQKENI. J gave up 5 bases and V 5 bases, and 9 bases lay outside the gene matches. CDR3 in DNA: TGTGCCAGCTCATCGGGACAGGGTCGGGAAAATGAAAAACTGTTTTTT. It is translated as CASSSGQGRENEKLFF.

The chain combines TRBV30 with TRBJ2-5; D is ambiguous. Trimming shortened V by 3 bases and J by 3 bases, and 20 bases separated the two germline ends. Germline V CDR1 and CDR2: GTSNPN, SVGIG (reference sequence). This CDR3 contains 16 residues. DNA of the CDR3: TGTGCCTGGAGACCCAACCTCCTAAGGCCGAAAGAGACCCAGTACTTC. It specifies CAWRPNLLRPKETQYF.

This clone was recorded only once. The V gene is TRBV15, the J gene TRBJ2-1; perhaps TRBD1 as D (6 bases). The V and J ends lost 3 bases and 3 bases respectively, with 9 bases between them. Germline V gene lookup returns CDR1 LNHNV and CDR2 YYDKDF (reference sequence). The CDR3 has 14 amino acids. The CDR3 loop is CATSRTGNYNEQFF. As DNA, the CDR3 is TGTGCCACCAGCAGGACAGGTAACTACAATGAGCAGTTCTTC.

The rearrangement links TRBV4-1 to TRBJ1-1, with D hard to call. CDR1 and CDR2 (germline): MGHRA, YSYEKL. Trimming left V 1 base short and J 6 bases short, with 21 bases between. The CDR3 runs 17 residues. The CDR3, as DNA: TGCGCCAGCAGCCAAGGCAGGATGTTGTCCCACCGACCTGAAGCTTTCTTT. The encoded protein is CASSQGRMLSHRPEAFF.

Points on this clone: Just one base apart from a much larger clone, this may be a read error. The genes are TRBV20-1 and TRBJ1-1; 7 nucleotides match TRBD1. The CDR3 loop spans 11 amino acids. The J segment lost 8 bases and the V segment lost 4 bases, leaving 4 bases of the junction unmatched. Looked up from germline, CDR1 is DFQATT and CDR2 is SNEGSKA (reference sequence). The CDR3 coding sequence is TGCAGTGCTAAAGGGACAGCAGAAGCTTTCTTT. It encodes CSAKGTAEAFF.

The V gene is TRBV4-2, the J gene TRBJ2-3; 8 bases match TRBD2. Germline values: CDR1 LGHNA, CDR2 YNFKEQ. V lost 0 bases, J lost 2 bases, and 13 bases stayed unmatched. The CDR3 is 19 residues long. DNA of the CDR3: TGTGCCAGCAGCCAAGATCCGGCTAGCGGGTTTACATTCACAGATACGCAGTATTTT. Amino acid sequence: CASSQDPASGFTFTDTQYF.

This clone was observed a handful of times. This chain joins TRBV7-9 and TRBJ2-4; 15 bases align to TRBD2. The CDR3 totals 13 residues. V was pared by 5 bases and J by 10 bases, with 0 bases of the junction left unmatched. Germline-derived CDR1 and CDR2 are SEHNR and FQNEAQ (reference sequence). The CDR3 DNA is TGTGCCAGCAGCGGACTAGCGGGGGGGATTCAGTACTTC. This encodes CASSGLAGGIQYF.

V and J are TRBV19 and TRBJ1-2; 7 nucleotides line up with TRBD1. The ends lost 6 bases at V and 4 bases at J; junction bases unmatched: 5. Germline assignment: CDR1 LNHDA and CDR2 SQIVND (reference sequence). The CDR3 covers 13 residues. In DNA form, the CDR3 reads TGTGCCAGTAGCCCGGGACAGCTCTATGGCTACACCTTC. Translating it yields CASSPGQLYGYTF.

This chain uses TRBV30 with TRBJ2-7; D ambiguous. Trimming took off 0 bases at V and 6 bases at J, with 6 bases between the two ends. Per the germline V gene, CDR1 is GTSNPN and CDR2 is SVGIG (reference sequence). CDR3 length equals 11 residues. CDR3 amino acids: CAWSVSCEQYF. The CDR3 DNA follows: TGTGCCTGGAGTGTAAGTTGCGAGCAGTACTTC.

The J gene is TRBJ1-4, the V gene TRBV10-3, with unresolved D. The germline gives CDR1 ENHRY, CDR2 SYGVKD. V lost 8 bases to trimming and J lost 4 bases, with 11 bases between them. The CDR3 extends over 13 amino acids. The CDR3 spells CAIRPSDNEKLFF. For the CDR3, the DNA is TGTGCCATCCGACCTTCTGATAATGAAAAACTGTTTTTT.

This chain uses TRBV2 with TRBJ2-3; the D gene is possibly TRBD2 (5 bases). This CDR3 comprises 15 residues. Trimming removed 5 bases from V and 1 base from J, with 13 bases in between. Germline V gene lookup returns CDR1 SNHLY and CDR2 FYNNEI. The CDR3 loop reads CASSSSGRGTDTQYF. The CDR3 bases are TGTGCCAGCAGTTCCAGCGGTCGGGGCACAGATACGCAGTATTTT.

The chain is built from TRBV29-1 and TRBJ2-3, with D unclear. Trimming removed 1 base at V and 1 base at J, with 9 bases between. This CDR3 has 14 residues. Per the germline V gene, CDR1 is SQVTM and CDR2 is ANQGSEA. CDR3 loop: CSVEGDGGTDTQYF. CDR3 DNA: TGCAGCGTTGAAGGGGATGGGGGCACAGATACGCAGTATTTT.

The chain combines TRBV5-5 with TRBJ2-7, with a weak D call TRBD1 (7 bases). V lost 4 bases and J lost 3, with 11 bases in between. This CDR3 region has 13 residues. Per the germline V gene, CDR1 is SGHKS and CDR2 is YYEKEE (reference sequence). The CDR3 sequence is CASSRRDSYEQYF. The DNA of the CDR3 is TGTGCCAGCAGCCGGCGGGACAGCTACGAGCAGTACTTC.

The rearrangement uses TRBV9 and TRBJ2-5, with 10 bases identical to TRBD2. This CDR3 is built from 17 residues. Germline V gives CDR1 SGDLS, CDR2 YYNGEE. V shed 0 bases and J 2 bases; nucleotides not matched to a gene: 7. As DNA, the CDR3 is TGTGCCAGCAGCGTAGGCCTAGCGGGAGCAGGACAAGAGACCCAGTACTTC. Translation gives CASSVGLAGAGQETQYF.

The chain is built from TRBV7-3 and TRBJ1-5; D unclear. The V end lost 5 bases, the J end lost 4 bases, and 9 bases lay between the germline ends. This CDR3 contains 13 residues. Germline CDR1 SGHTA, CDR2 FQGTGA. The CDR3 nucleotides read TGTGCCAGCAGCCCCGGATGGAATCAGCCCCAGCATTTT. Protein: CASSPGWNQPQHF.

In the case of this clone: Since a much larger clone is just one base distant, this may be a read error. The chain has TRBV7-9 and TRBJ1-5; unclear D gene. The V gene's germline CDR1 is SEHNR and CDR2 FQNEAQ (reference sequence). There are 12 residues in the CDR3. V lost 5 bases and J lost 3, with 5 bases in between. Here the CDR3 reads CASSQDNQPQHF. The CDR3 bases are TGTGCCAGCAGCCAGGACAATCAGCCCCAGCATTTT.

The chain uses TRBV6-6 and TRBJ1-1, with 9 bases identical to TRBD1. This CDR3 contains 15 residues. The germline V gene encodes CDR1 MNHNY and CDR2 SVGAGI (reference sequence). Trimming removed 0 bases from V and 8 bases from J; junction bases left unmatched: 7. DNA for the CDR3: TGTGCCAGCAGTTACTCGATGGGACAGGGCTTAGAAGCTTTCTTT. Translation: CASSYSMGQGLEAFF.

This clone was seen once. For the CDR3, the DNA is TGTGCCAGCGGATACTTCGGGGCAGATACGCAGTATTTT. It is translated as CASGYFGADTQYF. The rearrangement uses TRBV5-4 and TRBJ2-3; D is perhaps TRBD2 (5 bases). The CDR3 is 13 residues long. The V gene lost 7 bases and the J gene lost 4 bases, with 13 bases spanning the gap. Germline V gene lookup returns CDR1 SGHNT and CDR2 YYREEE (reference sequence).

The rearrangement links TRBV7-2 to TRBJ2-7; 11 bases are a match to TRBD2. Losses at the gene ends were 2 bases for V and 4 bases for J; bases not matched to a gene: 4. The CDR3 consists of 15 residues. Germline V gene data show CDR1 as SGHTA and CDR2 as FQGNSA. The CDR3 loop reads CASSLTGTSGYEQYF. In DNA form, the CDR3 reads TGTGCCAGCAGCTTAACAGGGACTAGCGGTTACGAGCAGTACTTC. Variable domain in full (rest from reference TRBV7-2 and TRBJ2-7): GAGVSQSPSNKVTEKGKDVELRCDPISGHTALYWYRQSLGQGLEFLIYFQGNSAPDKSGLPSDRFSAERTGGSVSTLTIQRTQQEDSAVYLCASSLTGTSGYEQYFGPGTRLTVT.

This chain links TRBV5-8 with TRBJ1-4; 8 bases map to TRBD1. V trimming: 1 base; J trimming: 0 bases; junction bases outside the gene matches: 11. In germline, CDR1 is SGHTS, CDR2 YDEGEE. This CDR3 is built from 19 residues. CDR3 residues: CASSLKGTGGVATNEKLFF. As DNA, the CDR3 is TGTGCCAGCAGCTTGAAGGGGACAGGCGGCGTCGCAACTAATGAAAAACTGTTTTTT. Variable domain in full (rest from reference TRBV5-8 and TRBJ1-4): EAGVTQSPTHLIKTRGQQATLRCSPISGHTSVYWYQQALGLGLQFLLWYDEGEERNRGNFPPRFSGRQFPNYSSELNVNALELEDSALYLCASSLKGTGGVATNEKLFFGSGTQLSVL.

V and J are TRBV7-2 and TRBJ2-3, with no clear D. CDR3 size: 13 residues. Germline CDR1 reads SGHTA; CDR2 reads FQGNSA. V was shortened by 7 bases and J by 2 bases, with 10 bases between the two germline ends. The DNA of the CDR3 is TGTGCCAGCAAGTTCAGGTACACAGATACGCAGTATTTT. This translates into CASKFRYTDTQYF.

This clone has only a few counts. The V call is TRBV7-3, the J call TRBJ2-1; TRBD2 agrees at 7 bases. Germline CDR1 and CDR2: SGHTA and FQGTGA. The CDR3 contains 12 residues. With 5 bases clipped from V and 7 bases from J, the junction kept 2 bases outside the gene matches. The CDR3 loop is CASSLLANEQFF. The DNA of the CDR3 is TGTGCCAGCAGCCTACTAGCGAATGAGCAGTTCTTC.